One sample yielded the 7 T cell receptor beta chains listed below, sequenced in a study of T cells in women clearing cervical HPV infection (dated by TCRdb to between 2017 and 2018). To prepare the library, the immunoSEQ multiplex PCR assay was applied. The immuneACCESS repertoire file appears here via TCRdb, limited to in-frame rearrangements. These files lack a portion of the clones; in checked studies, under half of the deficit traces to unresolved V genes, and the cause of the others is not known. The sample's records list 40,000 or so clones. The top ten hold less than 6% of the sample. Input material: blood buffy coat. These receptors originate from a woman between 18 and 69 years old with a cervical HPV16 infection that either progressed to CIN3+ or cleared (not recorded which).

As to this clone: The sequenced fragment ends 3 residues before the CDR3 boundary, so the rest is inferred from the germline J gene. This chain links TRBV7-7 with TRBJ2-3, with D possibly TRBD2 on 6 matching bases. The germline V gene encodes CDR1 SSHAT and CDR2 FNYEAQ (reference sequence). The CDR3 has 14 residues. The sequenced CDR3 bases are TGTGCCAGCAGCTGGGGCGGGGCCCACGAGACG. Translated: CASSWGGAHET. The complete CDR3 reads CASSWGGAHETQYF.

In the case of this clone: The read terminates 3 residues before the CDR3 end, so the remaining end is supplied by the germline J gene. This sequence joins TRBV7-6 and TRBJ2-2; 14 positions match TRBD2. Germline lookup yields CDR1 SGHVS and CDR2 FNYEAQ. V was clipped by 3 bases and J by 0 bases; unmatched bases: 3. There are 18 residues in the CDR3. The CDR3 bases that were read are TGTGCCAGCAGCTTGGGACTAGCGGGAGATGCGAACACCGGGGAG. Encoded protein: CASSLGLAGDANTGE. The entire CDR3 protein reads CASSLGLAGDANTGELFF.

To note about this clone: The DNA ends 3 residues before the CDR3 does, and the rest of the CDR3 is filled in from the germline J gene. The gene calls are TRBV7-8 and TRBJ2-3, with 11 bases identical to TRBD2. CDR1 is SGHVS, CDR2 FQNEAQ, per germline. The CDR3 spans 18 residues. V lost 5 bases to trimming and J lost 7 bases; unmatched junction nucleotides: 17. This CDR3 is CASSPTRRGLAGGNTQYF. The sequenced CDR3 bases are TGTGCCAGCAGCCCCACGCGACGGGGTCTAGCGGGAGGCAATACG.

Worth noting for this clone: The sequenced fragment ends 3 residues before the CDR3 boundary, so the rest is inferred from the germline J gene. V gene TRBV30 combines with J gene TRBJ2-5, with a possible D match to TRBD2 (7 bases). The germline V gene has CDR1 GTSNPN and CDR2 SVGIG (reference sequence). Between the trimmed V and J ends, which lost 1 base and 2 bases, there was a span of 11 bases. CDR3 length: 14 residues. The CDR3 sequence is CAWSGGGPQETQYF. Incomplete CDR3 DNA: TGTGCCTGGAGTGGGGGGGGGCCTCAAGAGACC. The full variable domain, its missing parts supplied by reference TRBV30 and TRBJ2-5, is SQTIHQWPATLVQPVGSPLSLECTVEGTSNPNLYWYRQAAGRGLQLLFYSVGIGQISSEVPQNLSASRPQDRQFILSSKKLLLSDSGFYLCAWSGGGPQETQYFGPGTRLLVL.

The CDR3 sequence: CASSISGSGANVLFF. The sequenced CDR3 bases are TGTGCCAGTAGTATTTCGGGATCTGGGGCCAACGTA. The V gene is TRBV19, the J gene TRBJ1-4; D may be TRBD1 (5 bases). The DNA ends 3 residues before the CDR3 does, and the rest of the CDR3 is filled in from the germline J gene. The CDR3 is 15 residues long. In germline, CDR1 is LNHDA, CDR2 SQIVND (reference sequence).

Comments on this clone: The CDR3 end is not reached by the read, which stops 3 residues before it; the germline J gene fills it in. The V call is TRBV11-2, the J call TRBJ2-7, with D uncertain. Trimming pared 2 bases from V and 3 bases from J, leaving 2 bases between. This CDR3 region has 11 residues. The germline V gene has CDR1 SGHAT and CDR2 FQNNGV. This chain's CDR3 is CASSLLYEQYF. The CDR3 DNA, read in part, is TGTGCCAGCAGCTTACTCTACGAG. The full variable domain, its missing parts supplied by reference TRBV11-2 and TRBJ2-7, is EAGVAQSPRYKIIEKRQSVAFWCNPISGHATLYWYQQILGQGPKLLIQFQNNGVVDDSQLPKDRFSAERLKGVDSTLKIQPAKLEDSAVYLCASSLLYEQYFGPGTRLTVT.

The DNA read from the CDR3 is TGTGCCAGCAGCGCATTCGAGGGTGACGAC. Translating it yields CASSAFEGDD. The full CDR3 sequence reads CASSAFEGDDYTF. The chain carries TRBV2 and TRBJ1-2, with D hard to call. The read falls 3 residues short of the CDR3 end, and the missing part is taken from the germline J gene. Germline CDR1 SNHLY, CDR2 FYNNEI. The CDR3 contains 13 residues. Full variable domain (outside the CDR3, taken from reference TRBV2 and TRBJ1-2): EPEVTQTPSHQVTQMGQEVILRCVPISNHLYFYWYRQILGQKVEFLVSFYNNEISEKSEIFDDQFSVERPDGSNFTLKIRSTKLEDSAMYFCASSAFEGDDYTFGSGTRLTVV.